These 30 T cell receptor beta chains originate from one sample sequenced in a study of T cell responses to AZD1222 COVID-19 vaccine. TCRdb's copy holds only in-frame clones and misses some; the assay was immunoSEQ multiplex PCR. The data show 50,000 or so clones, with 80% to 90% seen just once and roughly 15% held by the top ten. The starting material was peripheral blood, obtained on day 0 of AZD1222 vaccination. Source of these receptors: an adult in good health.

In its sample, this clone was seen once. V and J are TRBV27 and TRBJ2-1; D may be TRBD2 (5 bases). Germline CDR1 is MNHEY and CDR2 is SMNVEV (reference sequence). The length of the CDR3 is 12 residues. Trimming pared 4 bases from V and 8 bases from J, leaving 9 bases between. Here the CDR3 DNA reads TGTGCCAGCAGTTGGGAGAACTATGAGCAGTTCTTC. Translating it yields CASSWENYEQFF.

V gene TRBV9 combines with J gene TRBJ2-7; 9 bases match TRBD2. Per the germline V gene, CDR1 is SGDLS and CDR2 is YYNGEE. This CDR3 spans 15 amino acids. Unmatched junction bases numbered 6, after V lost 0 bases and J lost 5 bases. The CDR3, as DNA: TGTGCCAGCAGCGTAGGGGTAGCGGGAGTCAACGAGCAGTACTTC. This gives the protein CASSVGVAGVNEQYF.

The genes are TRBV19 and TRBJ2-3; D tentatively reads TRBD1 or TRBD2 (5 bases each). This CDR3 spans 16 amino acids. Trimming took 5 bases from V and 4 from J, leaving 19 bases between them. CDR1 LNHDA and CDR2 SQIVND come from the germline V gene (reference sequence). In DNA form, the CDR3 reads TGTGCCAGTAGTCCTCGACTGGGGGTTGGTCCAGATACGCAGTATTTT. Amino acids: CASSPRLGVGPDTQYF. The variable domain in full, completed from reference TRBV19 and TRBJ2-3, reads DGGITQSPKYLFRKEGQNVTLSCEQNLNHDAMYWYRQDPGQGLRLIYYSQIVNDFQKGDIAEGYSVSREKKESFPLTVTSAQKNPTAFYLCASSPRLGVGPDTQYFGPGTRLTVL.

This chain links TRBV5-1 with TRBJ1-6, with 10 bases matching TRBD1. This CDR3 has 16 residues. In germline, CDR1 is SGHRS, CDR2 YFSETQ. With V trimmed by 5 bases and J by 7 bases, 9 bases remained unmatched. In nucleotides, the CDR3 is TGCGCCAGCAGACAAACACCGGGACAGGGGAATTCACCCCTCCACTTT. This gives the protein CASRQTPGQGNSPLHF.

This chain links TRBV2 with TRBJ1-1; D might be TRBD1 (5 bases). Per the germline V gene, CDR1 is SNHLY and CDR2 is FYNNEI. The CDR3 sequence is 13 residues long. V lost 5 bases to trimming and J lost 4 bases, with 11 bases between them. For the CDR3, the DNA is TGTGCCAGCAGTACCTTGAGGGGCACTGAAGCTTTCTTT. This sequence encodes CASSTLRGTEAFF.

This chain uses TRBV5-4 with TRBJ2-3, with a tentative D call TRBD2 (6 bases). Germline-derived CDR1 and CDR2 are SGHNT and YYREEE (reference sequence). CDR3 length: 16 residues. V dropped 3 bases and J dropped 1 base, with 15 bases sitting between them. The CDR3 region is CASSSRRDSGTDTQYF. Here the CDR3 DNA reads TGTGCCAGCAGCTCCCGTCGGGACTCCGGCACAGATACGCAGTATTTT.

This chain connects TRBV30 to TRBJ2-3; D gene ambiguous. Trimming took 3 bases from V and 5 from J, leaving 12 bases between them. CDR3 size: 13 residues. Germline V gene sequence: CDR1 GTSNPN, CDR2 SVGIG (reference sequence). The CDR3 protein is CAWSGGRGDTQYF. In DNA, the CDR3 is TGTGCCTGGAGCGGCGGACGAGGAGATACGCAGTATTTT.

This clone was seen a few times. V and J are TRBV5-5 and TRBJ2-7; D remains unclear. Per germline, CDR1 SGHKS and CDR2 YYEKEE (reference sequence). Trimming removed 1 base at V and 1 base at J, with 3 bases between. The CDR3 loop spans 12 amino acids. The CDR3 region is CASSLYSYEQYF. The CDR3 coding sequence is TGTGCCAGCAGCTTGTATTCCTACGAGCAGTACTTC.

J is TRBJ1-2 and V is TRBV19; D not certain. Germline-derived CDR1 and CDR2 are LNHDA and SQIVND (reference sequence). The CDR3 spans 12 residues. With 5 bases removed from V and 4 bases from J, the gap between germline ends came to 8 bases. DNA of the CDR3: TGTGCCAGTAGTTTCGACCTCTATGGCTACACCTTC. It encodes CASSFDLYGYTF.

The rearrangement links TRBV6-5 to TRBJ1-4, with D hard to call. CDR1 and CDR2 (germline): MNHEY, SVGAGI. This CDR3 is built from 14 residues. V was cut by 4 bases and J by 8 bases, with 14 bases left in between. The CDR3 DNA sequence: TGTGCCAGCAGTTTTGGCAGGAAGCAGGAAAAACTGTTTTTT. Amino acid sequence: CASSFGRKQEKLFF.

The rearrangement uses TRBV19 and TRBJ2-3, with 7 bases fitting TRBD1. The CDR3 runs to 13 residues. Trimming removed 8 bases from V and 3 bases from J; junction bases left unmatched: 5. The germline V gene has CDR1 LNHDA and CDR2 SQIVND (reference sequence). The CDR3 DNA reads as TGTGCCAGTGCGACAGGGAGAACAGATACGCAGTATTTT. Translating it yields CASATGRTDTQYF. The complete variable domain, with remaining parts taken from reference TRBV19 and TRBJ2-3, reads DGGITQSPKYLFRKEGQNVTLSCEQNLNHDAMYWYRQDPGQGLRLIYYSQIVNDFQKGDIAEGYSVSREKKESFPLTVTSAQKNPTAFYLCASATGRTDTQYFGPGTRLTVL.

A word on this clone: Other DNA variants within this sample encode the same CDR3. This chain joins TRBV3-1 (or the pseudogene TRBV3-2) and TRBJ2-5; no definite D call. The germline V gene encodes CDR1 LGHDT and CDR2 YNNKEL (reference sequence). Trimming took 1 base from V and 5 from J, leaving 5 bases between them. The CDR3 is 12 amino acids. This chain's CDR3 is CASSQVGETQYF. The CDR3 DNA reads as TGTGCCAGCAGCCAAGTGGGGGAGACCCAGTACTTC.

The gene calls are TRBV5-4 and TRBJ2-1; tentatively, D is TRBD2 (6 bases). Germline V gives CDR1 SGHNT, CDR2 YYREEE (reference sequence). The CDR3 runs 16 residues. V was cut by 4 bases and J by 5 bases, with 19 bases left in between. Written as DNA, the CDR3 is TGTGCCAGCAGCCAAGTGGAGGGGATGTTTAACAATGAGCAGTTCTTC. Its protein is CASSQVEGMFNNEQFF.

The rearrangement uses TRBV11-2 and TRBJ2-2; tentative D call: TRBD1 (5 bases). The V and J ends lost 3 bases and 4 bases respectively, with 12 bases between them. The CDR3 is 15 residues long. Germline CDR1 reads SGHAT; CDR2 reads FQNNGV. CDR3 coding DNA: TGTGCCAGCAGCTTTACTCCAGGGCTCACCGGGGAGCTGTTTTTT. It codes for CASSFTPGLTGELFF.

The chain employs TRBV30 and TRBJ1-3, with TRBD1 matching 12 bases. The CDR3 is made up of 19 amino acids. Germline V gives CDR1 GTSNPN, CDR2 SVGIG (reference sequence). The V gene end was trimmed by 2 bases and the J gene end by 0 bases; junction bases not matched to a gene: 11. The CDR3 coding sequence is TGTGCCTGGAGTACCGGGACAGGGGGCTTCTATCCCTCTGGAAACACCATATATTTT. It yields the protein CAWSTGTGGFYPSGNTIYF.

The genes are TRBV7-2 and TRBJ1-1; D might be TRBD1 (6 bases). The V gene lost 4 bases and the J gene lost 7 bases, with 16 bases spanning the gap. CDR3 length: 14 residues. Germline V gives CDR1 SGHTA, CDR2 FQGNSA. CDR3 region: CASSYGGGVREAFF. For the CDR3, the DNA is TGTGCCAGCAGCTATGGAGGGGGGGTTCGTGAAGCTTTCTTT.

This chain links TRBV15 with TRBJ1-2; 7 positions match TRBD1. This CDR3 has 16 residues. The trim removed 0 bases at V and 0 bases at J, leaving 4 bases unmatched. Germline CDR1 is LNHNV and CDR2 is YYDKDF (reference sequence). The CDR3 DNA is TGTGCCACCAGCAGAGACATACAGGGGACTAACTATGGCTACACCTTC. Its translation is CATSRDIQGTNYGYTF.

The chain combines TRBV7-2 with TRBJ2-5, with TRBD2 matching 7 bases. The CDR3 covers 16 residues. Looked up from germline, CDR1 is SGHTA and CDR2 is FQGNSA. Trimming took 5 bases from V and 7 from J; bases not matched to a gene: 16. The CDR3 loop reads CASSPGGGAGDTTQYF. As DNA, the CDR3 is TGTGCCAGCAGCCCCGGCGGTGGGGCGGGAGACACGACCCAGTACTTC. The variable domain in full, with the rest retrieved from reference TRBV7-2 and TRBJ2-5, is GAGVSQSPSNKVTEKGKDVELRCDPISGHTALYWYRQSLGQGLEFLIYFQGNSAPDKSGLPSDRFSAERTGGSVSTLTIQRTQQEDSAVYLCASSPGGGAGDTTQYFGPGTRLLVL.

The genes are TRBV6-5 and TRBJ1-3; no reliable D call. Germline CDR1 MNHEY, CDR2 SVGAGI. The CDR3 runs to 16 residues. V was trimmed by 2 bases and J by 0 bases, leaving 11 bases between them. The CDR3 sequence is CASSYTQLSSGNTIYF. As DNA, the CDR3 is TGTGCCAGCAGTTACACACAGCTCAGCTCTGGAAACACCATATATTTT.

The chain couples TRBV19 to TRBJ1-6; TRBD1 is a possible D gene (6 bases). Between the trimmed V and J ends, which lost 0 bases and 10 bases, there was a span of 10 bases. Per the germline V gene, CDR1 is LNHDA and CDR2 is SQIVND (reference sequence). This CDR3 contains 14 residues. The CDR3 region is CASSIEQGQSPLHF. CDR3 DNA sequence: TGTGCCAGTAGTATAGAACAGGGACAATCACCCCTCCACTTT.

For the CDR3, the DNA is TGCGCCAGCAGTGGAGCGGGACTAGCGGTGAATGAGCAGTTCTTC. Protein sequence: CASSGAGLAVNEQFF. The V and J genes are TRBV10-2 and TRBJ2-1, with 11 bases aligning to TRBD2. Trimming cost V 4 bases and J 7 bases; bases outside gene matches: 6. CDR3 length: 15 amino acids. Germline assignment: CDR1 WSHSY and CDR2 SAAADI.

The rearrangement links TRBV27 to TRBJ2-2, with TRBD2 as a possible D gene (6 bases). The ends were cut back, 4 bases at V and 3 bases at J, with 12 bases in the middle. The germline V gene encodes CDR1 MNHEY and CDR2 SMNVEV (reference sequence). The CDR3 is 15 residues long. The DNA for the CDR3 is TGTGCCAGCAGTTCCCGCGGGACCCACACCGGGGAGCTGTTTTTT. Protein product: CASSSRGTHTGELFF.

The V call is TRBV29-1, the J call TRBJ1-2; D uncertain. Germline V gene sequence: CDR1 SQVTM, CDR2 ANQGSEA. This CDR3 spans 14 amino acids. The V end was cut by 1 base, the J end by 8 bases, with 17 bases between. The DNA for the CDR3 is TGCAGCGTTGAAGTAGGCGGCAGGACGGGGGGCTACACCTTC. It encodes CSVEVGGRTGGYTF.

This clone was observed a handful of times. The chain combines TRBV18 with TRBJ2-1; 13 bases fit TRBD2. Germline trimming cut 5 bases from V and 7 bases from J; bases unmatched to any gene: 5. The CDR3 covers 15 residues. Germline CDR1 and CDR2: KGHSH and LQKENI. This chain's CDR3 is CASSGLAGVGNEQFF. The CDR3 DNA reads TGTGCCAGCTCAGGACTAGCGGGAGTTGGGAATGAGCAGTTCTTC. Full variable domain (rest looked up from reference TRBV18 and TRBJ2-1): NAGVMQNPRHLVRRRGQEARLRCSPMKGHSHVYWYRQLPEEGLKFMVYLQKENIIDESGMPKERFSAEFPKEGPSILRIQQVVRGDSAAYFCASSGLAGVGNEQFFGPGTRLTVL.

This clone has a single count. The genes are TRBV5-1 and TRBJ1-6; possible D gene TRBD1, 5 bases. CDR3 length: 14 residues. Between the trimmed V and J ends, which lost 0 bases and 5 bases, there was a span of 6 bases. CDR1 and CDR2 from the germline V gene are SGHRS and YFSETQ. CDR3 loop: CASSLGGDNSPLHF. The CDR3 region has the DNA TGCGCCAGCAGCTTGGGGGGGGATAATTCACCCCTCCACTTT.

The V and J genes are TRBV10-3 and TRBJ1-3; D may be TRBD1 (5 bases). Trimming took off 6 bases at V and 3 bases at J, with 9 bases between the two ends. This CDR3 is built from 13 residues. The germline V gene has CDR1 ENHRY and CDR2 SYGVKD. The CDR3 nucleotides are TGTGCCATCAGCCCAGGGAGTGGAAACACCATATATTTT. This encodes CAISPGSGNTIYF.

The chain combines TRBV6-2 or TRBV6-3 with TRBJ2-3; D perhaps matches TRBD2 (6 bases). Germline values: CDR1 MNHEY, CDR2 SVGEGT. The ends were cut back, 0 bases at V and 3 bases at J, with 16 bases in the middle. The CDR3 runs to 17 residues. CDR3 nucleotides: TGTGCCAGCAGTTACTCCCACCGGGACTCAGCAACAGATACGCAGTATTTT. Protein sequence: CASSYSHRDSATDTQYF.

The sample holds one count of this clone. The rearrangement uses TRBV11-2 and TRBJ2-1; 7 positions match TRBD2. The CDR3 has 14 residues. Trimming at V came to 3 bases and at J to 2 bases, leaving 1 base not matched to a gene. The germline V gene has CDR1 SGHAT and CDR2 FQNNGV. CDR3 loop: CASSFSGAYNEQFF. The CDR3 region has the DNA TGTGCCAGCAGCTTCAGCGGGGCCTACAATGAGCAGTTCTTC.

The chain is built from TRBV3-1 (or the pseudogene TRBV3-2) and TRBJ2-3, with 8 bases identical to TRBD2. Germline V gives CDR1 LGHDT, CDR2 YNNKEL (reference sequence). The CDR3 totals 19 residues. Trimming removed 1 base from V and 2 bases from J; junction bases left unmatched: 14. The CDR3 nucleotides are TGTGCCAGCAGCCAAGGGGGACTAGGTCTGAACCTTGTCACAGATACGCAGTATTTT. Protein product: CASSQGGLGLNLVTDTQYF.

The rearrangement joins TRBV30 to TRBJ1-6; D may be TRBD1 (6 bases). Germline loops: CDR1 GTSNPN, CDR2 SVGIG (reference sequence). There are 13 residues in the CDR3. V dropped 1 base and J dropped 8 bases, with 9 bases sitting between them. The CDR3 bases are TGTGCCTGGAGTGAGGCAGGGGATTCACCCCTCCACTTT. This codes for CAWSEAGDSPLHF. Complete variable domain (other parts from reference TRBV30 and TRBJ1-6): SQTIHQWPATLVQPVGSPLSLECTVEGTSNPNLYWYRQAAGRGLQLLFYSVGIGQISSEVPQNLSASRPQDRQFILSSKKLLLSDSGFYLCAWSEAGDSPLHFGNGTRLTVT.